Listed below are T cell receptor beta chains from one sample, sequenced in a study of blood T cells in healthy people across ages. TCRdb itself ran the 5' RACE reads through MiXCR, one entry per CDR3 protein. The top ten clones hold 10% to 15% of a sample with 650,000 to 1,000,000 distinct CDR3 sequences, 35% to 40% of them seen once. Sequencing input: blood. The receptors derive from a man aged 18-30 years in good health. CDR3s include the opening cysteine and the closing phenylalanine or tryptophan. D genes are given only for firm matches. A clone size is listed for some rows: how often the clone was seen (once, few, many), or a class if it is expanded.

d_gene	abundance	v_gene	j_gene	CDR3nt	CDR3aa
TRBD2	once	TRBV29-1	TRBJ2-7	TGCAGCGTCCGAGCGGGAGGGAGGTCCTACGAGCAGTACTTC	CSVRAGGRSYEQYF
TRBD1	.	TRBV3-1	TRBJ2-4	TGTGCCAGCAGTCGGACAGGGGAAGAAAACATTCAGTACTTC	CASSRTGEENIQYF
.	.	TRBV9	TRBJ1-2	TGTGCCAGCAGCGTTGTCTCGGGTGGCTACACCTTC	CASSVVSGGYTF
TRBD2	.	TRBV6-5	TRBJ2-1	TGTGCCAGCAGGGAGGGACTAGTTTTGGGTGAGCAGTTCTTC	CASREGLVLGEQFF
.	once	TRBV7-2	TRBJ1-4	TGTGCCAGCAGCTCCCCGAGCGGGGGTAATGAAAAACTGTTTTTT	CASSSPSGGNEKLFF
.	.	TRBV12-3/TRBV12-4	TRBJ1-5	TGTGCCAGTTCTGTCTCAAGGGGCAATCAGCCCCAGCATTTT	CASSVSRGNQPQHF
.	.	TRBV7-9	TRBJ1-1	TGTGCCGGCAGCTTTAGCCAATTACGAGGCCCGGGGACTGAAGCTTTCTTT	CAGSFSQLRGPGTEAFF
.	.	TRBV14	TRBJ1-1	TGTGCCAGCAGCCCAAGTTTGGGCTGGGTAGGCGGAACTGAAGCTTTCTTT	CASSPSLGWVGGTEAFF
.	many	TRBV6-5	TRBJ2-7	TGTGCCAGCGGGCCCTCAGTCGAGCAGTACTTC	CASGPSVEQYF
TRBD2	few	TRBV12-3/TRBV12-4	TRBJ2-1	TGTGCCACCACCGGGGGGAGTCGCCGCAATGAGCAGTTCTTC	CATTGGSRRNEQFF
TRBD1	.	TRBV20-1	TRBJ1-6	TGCAGTGCTAGGGGGACAGCGAATTCACCCCCCCACTTT	CSARGTANSPPHF
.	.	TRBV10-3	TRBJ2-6	TGTGCCATCAACGACAAGCCTTCTGGGAATTCTGGGGCCAACGTCCTGACTTTC	CAINDKPSGNSGANVLTF
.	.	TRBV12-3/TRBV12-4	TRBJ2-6	TGTGCCAGCAGACGGAACTCTGGGGCCAACGTCCTGACTTTC	CASRRNSGANVLTF
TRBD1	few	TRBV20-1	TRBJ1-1	TGCAGTGTGGGACAGGGGACTGAAGCTTTCTTT	CSVGQGTEAFF
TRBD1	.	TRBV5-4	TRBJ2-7	TGTGCCAGCAGCGCACCGGGACAGGGGTTTTACGAGCAGTACTTC	CASSAPGQGFYEQYF
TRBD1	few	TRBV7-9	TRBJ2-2	TGTGCCAGCAGCTCAGACAGGGCGAGCACCGGGGAGCTGTTTTTT	CASSSDRASTGELFF
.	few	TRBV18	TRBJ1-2	TGTGCCAGCTCACCACCGGCAGGGAGCAACTATGGCTACACCTTC	CASSPPAGSNYGYTF
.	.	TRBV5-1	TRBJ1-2	TGCGCCAGCAGCTTTGGCCCGCCAGCTAACTATGGCTACACCTTC	CASSFGPPANYGYTF
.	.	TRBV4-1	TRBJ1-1	TGCGCCAGCAGCCAAGATGAATTGGGGACGCGGTGGGGGACTGAAGCTTTCTTT	CASSQDELGTRWGTEAFF
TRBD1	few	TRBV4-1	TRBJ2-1	TGCGCCAGCAGCCAAGAGGACAGGGGGTATAATGAGCAGTTCTTC	CASSQEDRGYNEQFF
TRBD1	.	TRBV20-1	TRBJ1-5	TGCAGTGCTAGAGGCCTCAGGGGGCGGGAGGGGGAGAAGCCCCAGCATTTT	CSARGLRGREGEKPQHF
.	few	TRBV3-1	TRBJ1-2	TGTGCCAGCAGCCAAGATCCGGGGGCTCTCTATGGCTACACCTTC	CASSQDPGALYGYTF
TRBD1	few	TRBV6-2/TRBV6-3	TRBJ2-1	TGTGCCAGCAGGAGGACAGGTCCCTACAATGAGCAGTTCTTC	CASRRTGPYNEQFF
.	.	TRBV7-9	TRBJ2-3	TGTGCCAGCAGGTTGGGCAGGGGAACAGATACGCAGTATTTT	CASRLGRGTDTQYF
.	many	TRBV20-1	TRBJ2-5	TGCAGTGCTCCCCTGAGTGAGACCCAGTACTTC	CSAPLSETQYF
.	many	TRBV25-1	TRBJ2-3	TGTGCCAGCAGTGCTCGGTCCAGCACAGATACGCAGTATTTT	CASSARSSTDTQYF
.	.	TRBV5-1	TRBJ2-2	TGCGCCAGCAGAGATGGGGGTCAAGGAACCGGGGAGCTGTTTTTT	CASRDGGQGTGELFF